This T cell receptor beta chain appears in the sequencing data of a study of control samples from healthy donors and cancer patients. The method was immunoSEQ multiplex PCR; TCRdb's version includes in-frame clones alone and lacks a portion of them. This table holds some 20,000 clones, approximately 85% found once. Trimming removed 2 bases from V and 8 bases from J, with 1 base in between. Germline loops: CDR1 SGHVS, CDR2 FQNEAQ. The CDR3 loop spans 11 amino acids. Sequences were obtained from PBMCs. This TCR derives from a man aged 60 to 75 with head and neck cancer. The rearrangement joins TRBV7-8 to TRBJ1-6; D unclear. In DNA, the CDR3 is TGTGCCAGCAGCTTACATTCACCCCTCCACTTT. Translation: CASSLHSPLHF. The full variable domain, rest sourced from reference TRBV7-8 and TRBJ1-6, is GAGVSQSPRYKVAKRGQDVALRCDPISGHVSLFWYQQALGQGPEFLTYFQNEAQLDKSGLPSDRFFAERPEGSVSTLKIQRTQQEDSAVYLCASSLHSPLHFGNGTRLTVT.